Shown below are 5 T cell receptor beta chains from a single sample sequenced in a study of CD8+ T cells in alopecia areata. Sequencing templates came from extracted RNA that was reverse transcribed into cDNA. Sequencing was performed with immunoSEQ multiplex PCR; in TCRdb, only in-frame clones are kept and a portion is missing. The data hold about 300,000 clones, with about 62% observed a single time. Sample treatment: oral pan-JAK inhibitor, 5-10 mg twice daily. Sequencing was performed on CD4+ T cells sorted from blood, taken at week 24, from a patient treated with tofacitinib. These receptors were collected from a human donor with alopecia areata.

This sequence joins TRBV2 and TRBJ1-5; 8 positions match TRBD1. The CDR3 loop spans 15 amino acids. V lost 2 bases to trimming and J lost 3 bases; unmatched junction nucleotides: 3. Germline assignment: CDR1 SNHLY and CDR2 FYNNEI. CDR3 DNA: TGTGCCAGCAGTGAATTGGACAGGGACAATCAGCCCCAGCATTTT. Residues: CASSELDRDNQPQHF.

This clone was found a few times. For the CDR3, the DNA is TGTGCCAGCAGTGAGCGACAGGGGCTTGGAGATACGCAGTATTTT. It encodes CASSERQGLGDTQYF. The V and J genes are TRBV9 and TRBJ2-3; 8 bases map to TRBD1. Germline trimming cut 5 bases from V and 5 bases from J; bases unmatched to any gene: 10. The length of the CDR3 is 15 residues. Germline V gene data show CDR1 as SGDLS and CDR2 as YYNGEE.

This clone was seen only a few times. The DNA of the CDR3 is TGTGCCAGCAGTCTCCAGAATAGCAATCAGCCCCAGCATTTT. Translated, it gives CASSLQNSNQPQHF. V usage is TRBV27 and J usage is TRBJ1-5; D uncertain. Looked up from germline, CDR1 is MNHEY and CDR2 is SMNVEV (reference sequence). Trimming took off 5 bases at V and 0 bases at J, with 8 bases between the two ends. The CDR3 covers 14 residues.

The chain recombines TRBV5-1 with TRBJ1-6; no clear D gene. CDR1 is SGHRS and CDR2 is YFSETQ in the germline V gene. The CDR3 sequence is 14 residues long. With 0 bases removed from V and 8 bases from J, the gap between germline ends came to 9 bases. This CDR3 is CASSLDRGYSPLHF. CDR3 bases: TGCGCCAGCAGCTTGGACAGAGGTTATTCACCCCTCCACTTT.

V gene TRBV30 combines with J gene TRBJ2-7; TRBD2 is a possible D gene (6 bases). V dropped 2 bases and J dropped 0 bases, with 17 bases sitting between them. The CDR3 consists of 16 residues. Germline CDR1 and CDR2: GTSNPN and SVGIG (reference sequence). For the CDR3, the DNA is TGTGCCTGGAGTCCCCGCGGGACGGCGAGCTCCTACGAGCAGTACTTC. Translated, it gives CAWSPRGTASSYEQYF.